The 13 T cell receptor beta chains given below trace back to one sample, sequenced in a study of T cell changes during pregnancy in multiple sclerosis. Some clones are missing from TCRdb's copy, which holds only in-frame ones; the method was immunoSEQ multiplex PCR. The sample contains 29,000 or so clones, about 89% of which appear only once. Material: CD8+ T cells from peripheral blood mononuclear cells, obtained after pregnancy. The receptors were sampled from a female donor with multiple sclerosis, enrolled in a pregnancy study.

CDR3 sequence: CSVVAGKIQYF. CDR3 nucleotide sequence: TGCAGCGTTGTTGCAGGGAAGATTCAGTACTTC. The V and J genes are TRBV29-1 and TRBJ2-4, with D tentatively TRBD1 (5 bases). The germline V and J ends were trimmed by 4 bases and 10 bases, with 11 bases remaining between them. CDR1 is SQVTM, CDR2 ANQGSEA, per germline. This CDR3 region has 11 residues.

The V call is TRBV10-2, the J call TRBJ2-3; D gene unclear. Per germline, CDR1 WSHSY and CDR2 SAAADI. This CDR3 is built from 18 residues. V lost 2 bases, J lost 6 bases, and 24 bases lay in between. CDR3 DNA sequence: TGCGCCAGCAGTGAGCCCCGACGGAGCCAACACACTTGGGATACGCAGTATTTT. It translates to CASSEPRRSQHTWDTQYF.

V gene TRBV27 combines with J gene TRBJ1-3; 7 bases match TRBD1. Germline CDR1 and CDR2: MNHEY and SMNVEV (reference sequence). CDR3 length equals 17 residues. Trimming at V came to 4 bases and at J to 0 bases, leaving 9 bases not matched to a gene. CDR3 residues: CASSSRQGEVSGNTIYF. The CDR3 coding sequence is TGTGCCAGCAGTTCCCGACAGGGCGAAGTCTCTGGAAACACCATATATTTT.

V and J are TRBV19 and TRBJ2-1; 8 bases are shared with TRBD2. V shed 3 bases, J shed 5 bases, and the junction held 6 bases outside the gene matches. The CDR3 totals 15 residues. The V gene's germline CDR1 is LNHDA and CDR2 SQIVND (reference sequence). The CDR3 region is CASSIRRGENNEQFF. The CDR3 region has the DNA TGTGCCAGTAGTATTCGGCGGGGGGAGAACAATGAGCAGTTCTTC.

DNA of the CDR3: TGTGCCAGCAGCTCCACGGACTGGGAACTGGCAGATACGCAGTATTTT. Translated: CASSSTDWELADTQYF. The V call is TRBV5-5, the J call TRBJ2-3; possibly TRBD2 for D (5 bases). From germline, CDR1 is SGHKS and CDR2 YYEKEE (reference sequence). The CDR3 runs 16 residues. V gave up 3 bases and J gave up 4 bases, with 18 bases separating them.

This rearrangement joins TRBV6-6 to TRBJ2-7, with 8 positions matching TRBD2. The CDR3 has 15 residues. The germline gives CDR1 MNHNY, CDR2 SVGAGI (reference sequence). The V segment lost 7 bases and the J segment 6 bases; nucleotides outside the gene matches: 14. CDR3 loop: CASTGTGTSFFEQYF. CDR3 nucleotide sequence: TGTGCCAGCACCGGGACGGGGACTAGTTTTTTCGAGCAGTACTTC.

The chain uses TRBV21-1 and TRBJ1-1. TRBV21-1 is a known pseudogene. There are 14 residues in the CDR3. Here the CDR3 reads CASTWGVWDTEAFF. The DNA for the CDR3 is TGTGCCAGCACCTGGGGGGTCTGGGACACTGAAGCTTTCTTT.

The V call is TRBV30, the J call TRBJ2-7; 8 positions agree with TRBD1. CDR1 is GTSNPN and CDR2 is SVGIG in the germline V gene (reference sequence). The CDR3 loop spans 14 amino acids. Trimming took 3 bases from V and 0 from J; bases not matched to a gene: 4. The CDR3 loop reads CAWSGDRGSYEQYF. The CDR3, as DNA: TGTGCCTGGAGCGGAGACAGGGGCTCCTACGAGCAGTACTTC.

The rearrangement joins TRBV6-5 to TRBJ2-1, with 7 bases identical to TRBD1. V lost 0 bases to trimming and J lost 2 bases; unmatched junction nucleotides: 4. The CDR3 has 16 amino acids. Germline CDR1 and CDR2: MNHEY and SVGAGI. The CDR3 region is CASSYSRGQPYNEQFF. The CDR3 DNA follows: TGTGCCAGCAGTTACTCGAGGGGACAGCCCTACAATGAGCAGTTCTTC.

This rearrangement joins TRBV4-3 to TRBJ2-2, with D possibly matching TRBD2 (5 bases). V was trimmed by 0 bases and J by 5 bases, leaving 16 bases between them. CDR3 length: 17 amino acids. The germline V gene encodes CDR1 LGHNA and CDR2 YSLEER. The CDR3 nucleotides are TGCGCCAGCAGCCAAGACCCGATCCAAGGAGGAACCGGGGAGCTGTTTTTT. Translated: CASSQDPIQGGTGELFF.

This sequence joins TRBV6-5 and TRBJ2-1; TRBD1 is a possible D gene (5 bases). Germline V gene lookup returns CDR1 MNHEY and CDR2 SVGAGI. The CDR3 runs 12 residues. V lost 4 bases to trimming and J lost 6 bases, with 7 bases between them. As DNA, the CDR3 is TGTGCCAGCAGTTCGGACACCAATGAGCAGTTCTTC. Translating gives CASSSDTNEQFF.

The chain recombines TRBV27 with TRBJ1-1; D may be TRBD1 (5 bases). Per the germline V gene, CDR1 is MNHEY and CDR2 is SMNVEV (reference sequence). The V end was cut by 5 bases, the J end by 3 bases, with 10 bases between. The CDR3 runs 13 residues. The DNA of the CDR3 is TGTGCCAGCAGTCTACAGGAAGACACTGAAGCTTTCTTT. Translation gives CASSLQEDTEAFF.

This chain connects TRBV6-6 to TRBJ2-2; D is undetermined. Trimming took 11 bases from V and 3 from J, leaving 10 bases between them. The germline V gene has CDR1 MNHNY and CDR2 SVGAGI (reference sequence). This CDR3 region has 12 residues. The CDR3 loop reads CAAVADTGELFF. In DNA form, the CDR3 reads TGTGCCGCCGTCGCGGACACCGGGGAGCTGTTTTTT.